Presented here are 27 T cell receptor beta chains from one specimen sequenced in a study of HIV-infected children after antiretroviral therapy interruption (dated 2019 in TCRdb). Library method: 3' RACE. Instrument used: Illumina MiSeq. TCR libraries were generated from RNA by a 3' RACE protocol incorporating unique molecular identifiers so that PCR amplification bias could be corrected. Using fastp at Q25 and MiXCR, TCRdb reprocessed the public reads and kept productive beta chains. Rows with one shared CDR3 protein collapse into an entry with the most common genes and DNA. The sample table shows 45,000 to 50,000 distinct CDR3 sequences, and more than 3.5% are seen once. The top ten clonotypes cover roughly 0.7% of the sample. Reading the label with the study, this specimen's treatment or condition is: PENTA 11 planned treatment interruption arm or continuous ART arm. The sequencing used CD45RA+ CD4+ T cells from PBMCs, pooled from several time points, collected from a donor given antiretroviral therapy, either interrupted or continuous. The intended sense of this specimen's cell subset or site label: naive CD4+ CD45RA+ CD45RO- T cells. These receptor sequences come from a pool of human donors with HIV.

This clonotype was observed at least ten times. The V call is TRBV6-6, the J call TRBJ2-6, with a possible D match to TRBD1 (5 bases). Germline V gene sequence: CDR1 MNHNY, CDR2 SVGAGI (reference sequence). Trimming pared 6 bases from V and 3 bases from J, leaving 21 bases between. The CDR3 sequence is 18 residues long. The CDR3 loop is CASSRPTGIRGGANVLTF. The CDR3 DNA follows: TGTGCCAGCAGCCGTCCGACTGGGATTAGGGGTGGGGCCAACGTCCTGACTTTC.

At least ten counts were recorded for this clonotype. The genes are TRBV6-1 and TRBJ1-1; tentatively, D is TRBD1 (6 bases). V lost 3 bases and J 1 base, leaving 9 bases between the germline ends. The CDR3 spans 14 residues. Looked up from germline, CDR1 is MNHNS and CDR2 is SASEGT. Here the CDR3 DNA reads TGTGCCAGCAGTGACGGACAGCCGAACACTGAAGCTTTCTTT. This sequence encodes CASSDGQPNTEAFF.

At least ten counts were recorded for this clonotype. The J gene is TRBJ2-7, the V gene TRBV28, with D tentatively TRBD2 (6 bases). The CDR3 sequence is 12 residues long. The V end was cut by 4 bases, the J end by 7 bases, with 11 bases between. Germline loops: CDR1 MDHEN, CDR2 SYDVKM. The CDR3 loop reads CASSYGGREQYF. CDR3 DNA sequence: TGTGCCAGCAGTTACGGGGGTAGGGAGCAGTACTTC.

V is TRBV7-2 and J is TRBJ1-1; D call uncertain. The CDR3 consists of 13 residues. V lost 5 bases and J lost 9, with 16 bases in between. Germline CDR1 and CDR2: SGHTA and FQGNSA. CDR3 bases: TGTGCCAGCAGCCAAGATGGAACCTGGCAAGCTTTCTTT. Translated, it gives CASSQDGTWQAFF.

This clonotype was seen at least ten times. The genes are TRBV1 and TRBJ2-7. TRBV1 corresponds to a pseudogene. This CDR3 has 17 residues. The CDR3 sequence: CTSSPPKKNDRSYEQYF. CDR3 sequence (DNA): TGCACCAGCAGCCCCCCAAAAAAAAATGACAGGTCCTACGAGCAGTACTTC.

This clonotype turned up a few times. The genes are TRBV9 and TRBJ1-1; D not certain. Trimming shortened V by 3 bases and J by 6 bases, and 15 bases separated the two germline ends. The length of the CDR3 is 14 residues. CDR1 and CDR2 (germline): SGDLS, YYNGEE. The CDR3 DNA is TGTGCCAGCAGCGGAGGGCCCGGGTCTGCTGAAGCTTTCTTT. Amino acids: CASSGGPGSAEAFF. Combining the CDR3 with reference TRBV9 and TRBJ1-1 gives the whole variable domain DSGVTQTPKHLITATGQRVTLRCSPRSGDLSVYWYQQSLDQGLQFLIQYYNGEERAKGNILERFSAQQFPDLHSELNLSSLELGDSALYFCASSGGPGSAEAFFGQGTRLTVV.

This clonotype showed up many times. The rearrangement uses TRBV20-1 and TRBJ2-7; D is uncertain. This CDR3 region has 14 residues. The germline CDR1 and CDR2 sequences are DFQATT and SNEGSKA (reference sequence). Trimming pared 5 bases from V and 2 bases from J, leaving 16 bases between. CDR3 sequence reads: CSARDSRVPYEQYF. CDR3 bases: TGCAGTGCTCGCGACTCTCGAGTTCCCTACGAGCAGTACTTC.

Relative to its sample, this clonotype is medium-sized (0.01 to 0.1%). V gene TRBV29-1 combines with J gene TRBJ2-6; D gene unclear. This CDR3 is built from 16 residues. V shed 5 bases and J shed 0 bases, with 14 bases lying between them. Germline CDR1 SQVTM, CDR2 ANQGSEA. The chain's CDR3 is CSVTPFDPSGANVLTF. Here the CDR3 DNA reads TGCAGCGTTACGCCCTTCGATCCCTCTGGGGCCAACGTCCTGACTTTC.

At least ten counts were recorded for this clonotype. J is TRBJ1-5 and V is TRBV28; D unclear. Trimming stripped 2 bases from V and 8 bases from J, with 13 bases between. Germline assignment: CDR1 MDHEN and CDR2 SYDVKM. The CDR3 sequence is 14 residues long. CDR3: CASSLIGEGKPQHF. The CDR3 DNA follows: TGTGCCAGCAGTTTAATTGGGGAAGGAAAGCCCCAGCATTTT. The full variable domain, rest sourced from reference TRBV28 and TRBJ1-5, is DVKVTQSSRYLVKRTGEKVFLECVQDMDHENMFWYRQDPGLGLRLIYFSYDVKMKEKGDIPEGYSVSREKKERFSLILESASTNQTSMYLCASSLIGEGKPQHFGDGTRLSIL.

At least ten counts were recorded for this clonotype. The V gene is TRBV7-2, the J gene TRBJ2-3, with D unclear. This CDR3 region has 14 residues. V lost 2 bases to trimming and J lost 1 base, with 7 bases between them. CDR1 and CDR2 (germline): SGHTA, FQGNSA. The CDR3 DNA reads as TGTGCCAGCAGCTTAATTCGCGGCACAGATACGCAGTATTTT. Translating it yields CASSLIRGTDTQYF.

A few counts support this clonotype. The chain joins TRBV9 to TRBJ1-2; no firm D call. Trimming pared 7 bases from V and 3 bases from J, leaving 10 bases between. CDR3 length: 12 residues. In germline, CDR1 is SGDLS, CDR2 YYNGEE. CDR3 region: CASSGSYYGYTF. In nucleotides, the CDR3 is TGTGCCAGCTCTGGAAGCTACTATGGCTACACCTTC.

This clonotype appeared many times. The rearrangement links TRBV6-5 to TRBJ1-5; tentatively, D is TRBD1 (6 bases). Trimming removed 0 bases at V and 4 bases at J, with 10 bases between. There are 15 residues in the CDR3. The germline V gene encodes CDR1 MNHEY and CDR2 SVGAGI. CDR3 region: CASSYSTTGNQPQHF. The CDR3 bases are TGTGCCAGCAGTTACTCGACAACAGGGAATCAGCCCCAGCATTTT.

This clonotype was detected a few times. The chain recombines TRBV7-9 with TRBJ2-1; 9 bases agree with TRBD1. CDR1 and CDR2 (germline): SEHNR, FQNEAQ (reference sequence). V shed 5 bases, J shed 10 bases, and the junction held 15 bases outside the gene matches. CDR3 length: 16 residues. CDR3: CASSEAGTGLTREQFF. CDR3 nucleotide sequence: TGTGCCAGCAGCGAAGCCGGGACAGGGTTAACAAGGGAGCAGTTCTTC.

This clonotype was seen ten or more times. The rearrangement links TRBV12-3 or TRBV12-4 to TRBJ2-7; D remains ambiguous. V was cut by 4 bases and J by 7 bases, with 8 bases left in between. The CDR3 consists of 11 residues. This CDR3 reads CASSSPWEQYF. CDR3 sequence (DNA): TGTGCCAGCAGTTCCCCTTGGGAGCAGTACTTC.

This clonotype was recorded many times. V usage is TRBV5-4 and J usage is TRBJ2-1; TRBD2 matches at 7 bases. The V gene end was trimmed by 4 bases and the J gene end by 4 bases; junction bases not matched to a gene: 11. Germline values: CDR1 SGHNT, CDR2 YYREEE (reference sequence). The CDR3 runs to 16 residues. CDR3: CASSQGRGFIYNEQFF. CDR3 sequence (DNA): TGTGCCAGCAGCCAAGGGCGGGGGTTCATTTACAATGAGCAGTTCTTC.

This clonotype has a single count. At one end the junction does not follow the germline gene, possibly because of a read error. The rearrangement joins TRBV4-2 to TRBJ2-3, with 9 bases lining up with TRBD2. There are 15 residues in the CDR3. The germline V gene has CDR1 LGHNA and CDR2 YNFKEQ. CDR3 region: CASSPRGGETDTHYF. DNA of the CDR3: TGTGCCAGCAGCCCTCGCGGGGGGGAAACAGATACGCATTATTTT.

This clonotype has a handful of counts. One end of the junction is discordant with germline, which a read error may explain. The DNA of the CDR3 is TGTGCCAGCAGTGATGTTAGGGCCACAAACATTCAGTACTTC. Protein: CASSDVRATNIQYF. The rearrangement links TRBV25-1 to TRBJ2-4; no definite D call. Per the germline V gene, CDR1 is MGHDK and CDR2 is SYGVNS. The CDR3 extends over 14 amino acids.

Ten or more counts support this clonotype. This rearrangement joins TRBV11-2 to TRBJ2-2; possibly TRBD1 or TRBD2 for D (5 bases each). The germline CDR1 and CDR2 sequences are SGHAT and FQNNGV. This CDR3 region has 16 residues. The V and J ends lost 5 bases and 5 bases respectively, with 18 bases between them. The CDR3 is CASSTSGTLRTGELFF. The CDR3 DNA is TGTGCCAGCAGCACCTCGGGGACGCTACGAACCGGGGAGCTGTTTTTT.

This clonotype was detected many times. In DNA, the CDR3 is TGTGCCAGCAGCCTCCGGGGGCCGGTTGAAGCTTTCTTT. Its protein is CASSLRGPVEAFF. The chain joins TRBV3-1 to TRBJ1-1, with TRBD1 as a possible D gene (6 bases). V shed 4 bases and J shed 7 bases, with 13 bases lying between them. CDR1 is LGHDT and CDR2 is YNNKEL in the germline V gene (reference sequence). The CDR3 sequence is 13 residues long.

This clonotype occurred many times. The V call is TRBV7-2, the J call TRBJ1-4, with D possibly being TRBD1 (5 bases). Trimming pared 8 bases from V and 7 bases from J, leaving 8 bases between. Germline V CDR1 and CDR2: SGHTA, FQGNSA. The CDR3 contains 11 residues. The CDR3 DNA reads as TGTGCCAGCCGGCAGGGTGAAAAACTGTTTTTT. Amino acids: CASRQGEKLFF.

This clonotype has at least ten counts. The chain has TRBV3-1 and TRBJ2-7; 11 bases map to TRBD2. This CDR3 contains 15 residues. Germline loops: CDR1 LGHDT, CDR2 YNNKEL (reference sequence). The J segment lost 7 bases and the V segment lost 0 bases, leaving 5 bases of the junction unmatched. This CDR3 is CASSQDSSGGSEQYF. In DNA form, the CDR3 reads TGTGCCAGCAGCCAAGATTCTAGCGGGGGGTCGGAGCAGTACTTC.

This clonotype came up many times. This chain connects TRBV20-1 to TRBJ1-2; D remains unclear. Germline assignment: CDR1 DFQATT and CDR2 SNEGSKA (reference sequence). This CDR3 is built from 12 residues. DNA for the CDR3: TGCGCTTACAGTGGTCCTAACTATGGCTACACCTTC. As protein: CAYSGPNYGYTF.

This clonotype was picked up many times. V usage is TRBV12-3 or TRBV12-4 and J usage is TRBJ2-1; unclear D gene. CDR3 length: 15 amino acids. V gave up 3 bases and J gave up 1 base, with 10 bases separating them. This chain's CDR3 is CASSFNALSYNEQFF. The CDR3 DNA reads as TGTGCCAGCAGTTTCAACGCTCTATCCTACAATGAGCAGTTCTTC.

At least ten counts were recorded for this clonotype. V usage is TRBV6-2 or TRBV6-3 and J usage is TRBJ1-6, with D unclear. The CDR3 covers 11 residues. Germline assignment: CDR1 MNHEY and CDR2 SVGEGT. V lost 2 bases, J lost 14 bases, and 7 bases lay in between. CDR3 amino acids: CASSYVETLHF. The CDR3 DNA follows: TGTGCCAGCAGTTACGTGGAAACCCTCCACTTT.

This clonotype was detected ten times or more. The rearrangement links TRBV7-2 to TRBJ1-5; D gene unclear. This CDR3 has 14 residues. Germline CDR1 reads SGHTA; CDR2 reads FQGNSA. V lost 3 bases and J 3 bases, leaving 9 bases between the germline ends. This chain's CDR3 is CASSFGSLNQPQHF. The CDR3 DNA is TGTGCCAGCAGCTTCGGGTCTCTCAATCAGCCCCAGCATTTT.

The genes are TRBV20-1 and TRBJ2-7; D is perhaps TRBD2 (6 bases). CDR1 is DFQATT, CDR2 SNEGSKA, per germline (reference sequence). V gave up 7 bases and J gave up 1 base, with 11 bases separating them. The CDR3 has 12 residues. CDR3 sequence: CSGEERSYEQYF. In DNA, the CDR3 is TGCAGTGGGGAGGAAAGATCCTACGAGCAGTACTTC.

This clonotype was recorded many times. This chain links TRBV18 with TRBJ1-3, with 10 bases fitting TRBD1. Looked up from germline, CDR1 is KGHSH and CDR2 is LQKENI. With V trimmed by 3 bases and J by 4 bases, 6 bases remained unmatched. The CDR3 is 16 amino acids. This CDR3 reads CASSPQGTGAGNTIYF. The CDR3 nucleotides read TGTGCCAGCTCACCTCAAGGGACAGGGGCAGGAAACACCATATATTTT.